This is a list of T cell receptor beta chains from one sample in a study of Graves' ophthalmopathy and Graves' hyperthyroidism. TCRdb reprocessed the multiplex PCR reads with MiXCR, giving one entry per CDR3 protein. Here the sample spans around 1.1 million distinct CDR3 sequences, about 36% being singletons. Input material: peripheral blood or thyroid tissue (not recorded which). The source is an adult man with Graves' hyperthyroidism. CDR3s include the opening cysteine and the closing phenylalanine or tryptophan. D genes are given only for firm matches. Where a row states a size, it is once, few, many or the class of an expanded clone; other rows omit it.

j_call d_call v_call clone_size cdr3_nt cdr3_aa
TRBJ1-1 NA TRBV7-9 many TGTGCCAGCAGCTTAGGACAGGTGAACACTGAAGCTTTCTTT CASSLGQVNTEAFF
TRBJ2-3 TRBD2 TRBV20-1 few TGCAGTGCTAGTCCGCTAGCGGGGGTTGTCGGTACGCAGTATTTT CSASPLAGVVGTQYF
TRBJ2-5 TRBD2 TRBV29-1 many TGCAGCACATCCGGGGGGCTAGCGGGGTTACAAGAGACCCAGTACTTC CSTSGGLAGLQETQYF
TRBJ2-7 NA TRBV25-1 many TGTGCCAGCAGTGAACTGACGAGGGAGGACTCCGAGCAGTACTTC CASSELTREDSEQYF
TRBJ2-7 TRBD1 TRBV29-1 many TGCAGCGTTGCTGGACAGGGGGGAAAGTACTTC CSVAGQGGKYF
TRBJ2-2 NA TRBV29-1 many TGCAGCGTTGCCGACAGCCGCAAAGACACCGGGGAGCTGTTTTTT CSVADSRKDTGELFF
TRBJ2-7 TRBD1 TRBV29-1 NA TGCAGCCTGACAGGGCGCTACGAGCAGTACTTC CSLTGRYEQYF
TRBJ1-1 NA TRBV6-5 few TGTGCCAGCAGCGCAAACCGGGGGCTTGAAGCTTTCTTT CASSANRGLEAFF
TRBJ2-7 NA TRBV2 many TGTGCCAGCACACCAGACTACGAGCAGTACTTC CASTPDYEQYF
TRBJ2-5 TRBD1 TRBV28 NA TGTGCCAGCAGCTCGGACAGGGGGCCCCTTTGGAGGGTCCAGTACTTC CASSSDRGPLWRVQYF
TRBJ2-7 NA TRBV20-1 NA TGCAGTGGCAGGGGACTTTCCGAGCAGTACTTC CSGRGLSEQYF
TRBJ2-7 TRBD1 TRBV5-1 NA TGCGCCAGCAGCTTGATAGGACAGGGGGGCGAGCAGTACTTC CASSLIGQGGEQYF
TRBJ1-5 NA TRBV19 NA TGTGCCAGTACCGACGGCTATCAGCCCCAGCATTTT CASTDGYQPQHF
TRBJ1-5 TRBD1 TRBV29-1 NA TGCAGCGTTGAAGGGGACAGCACGCAGCATTTT CSVEGDSTQHF
TRBJ2-7 TRBD2 TRBV7-8 many TGTGCCAGCAGCTTAGCCGGGCTAGCGGGAGACTCCTACGAGCAGTACTTC CASSLAGLAGDSYEQYF
TRBJ1-1 TRBD1 TRBV9 NA TGTGCCAGCAGCGTAGATTCTGGGGGACAGGGTGAAGCTTTCTTT CASSVDSGGQGEAFF
TRBJ1-6 NA TRBV9 many TGTGCCAGCAGCGCCATGAGTAATTTAAATTCACCCCTCCACTTT CASSAMSNLNSPLHF
TRBJ1-2 TRBD1 TRBV18 few TGTGCCAGCTCATCAGAACAGGGGGCGGAAGGCTACACCTTC CASSSEQGAEGYTF
TRBJ1-1 NA TRBV25-1 few TGTGCCAGCAGTGAGGGTCGATACTCTGTTGAAGCTTTCTTT CASSEGRYSVEAFF
TRBJ1-5 NA TRBV7-8 NA TGTGCCAGCAGCTTACCAGGGCGAAGCAATCAGCCCCAGCATTTT CASSLPGRSNQPQHF
TRBJ1-1 NA TRBV28 NA TGTGCCAGCAGTGCAGGGGATAGGAACACTGAAGCTTTCTTT CASSAGDRNTEAFF
TRBJ1-6 NA TRBV7-9 few TGTGCCAGCAGCTTTCGGGGGGCGGATAATTCACCCCTCCACTTT CASSFRGADNSPLHF
TRBJ1-6 NA TRBV6-5 many TGTGCCAGCAGTTACTTCGCTCGTTCACCCCTCCACTTT CASSYFARSPLHF
TRBJ1-2 TRBD1 TRBV6-2/TRBV6-3 NA TGTGCCAGCAGTGAGCTACAGGGGGCTTACGGCTACACCTTC CASSELQGAYGYTF
TRBJ1-2 NA TRBV11-2 once TGTGCCAGCACCACCGAACCTAACTATGGCTACACCTTC CASTTEPNYGYTF
TRBJ1-6 TRBD1 TRBV4-2 many TGTGCCAGCAGATCCCCGGACAGGCGGAATTCACCCCTCCACTTT CASRSPDRRNSPLHF
TRBJ1-6 TRBD1 TRBV5-6 NA TGTGCCAGCAGCTTGGTACAGGGGTCCGATTCACCCCTCCACTTT CASSLVQGSDSPLHF
TRBJ1-5 TRBD1 TRBV12-3/TRBV12-4 few TGTGCCAGCAGTCGATACCGGGACAGACCCAATCAGCCCCAGCATTTT CASSRYRDRPNQPQHF
TRBJ1-2 TRBD1 TRBV6-6 few TGTGCCAGCTCGGGACAGGGGTTAATAGATGGCTACACCTTC CASSGQGLIDGYTF
TRBJ1-2 NA TRBV7-9 NA TGTACCAGCAGCTTAGGGCACGGGCACTATGGCTACACCTTC CTSSLGHGHYGYTF
TRBJ1-3 NA TRBV28 NA TGTGCCAGCAGACCGGACATTAGCTCTGGAAACACCATATATTTT CASRPDISSGNTIYF
TRBJ1-5 TRBD1 TRBV10-3 NA TGTGCCATCAGTGAGTCAGGTCCGGGACAGGGGGTGGGTCAGCCCCAGCATTTT CAISESGPGQGVGQPQHF
TRBJ1-1 NA TRBV29-1 NA TGCAGCAGAAAGACAGTCCTGCCTGAAGCTTTCTTT CSRKTVLPEAFF
TRBJ1-5 NA TRBV2 many TGTGCCAGCAGTGCAGTACAGGCGAATCAGCCCCAGCATTTT CASSAVQANQPQHF
TRBJ2-7 NA TRBV10-3 NA TGTGCCAGCAGTGACCGTGCACACTCAGGGAGGTACGAGCAGTACTTC CASSDRAHSGRYEQYF
TRBJ1-6 NA TRBV11-2 many TGTGCCAGCAGCTCGAACAGAAACGGGAATTCACCCCTCCACTTT CASSSNRNGNSPLHF
TRBJ1-5 NA TRBV19 NA TGTGCCAGTAAATCAGGGGCTAATCAGCCCCAGCATTTT CASKSGANQPQHF
TRBJ2-7 TRBD1 TRBV5-1 few TGCGCCAGCGCGACCGGGACAGGGGGCGCGTGGGACTACGAGCAGTACTTC CASATGTGGAWDYEQYF
TRBJ2-7 TRBD2 TRBV7-2 few TGTGCCAGCAGCTTAGTAGGAAATCAAGCGGGGGACTCCTACGAGCAGTACTTC CASSLVGNQAGDSYEQYF
TRBJ1-4 TRBD1 TRBV7-2 many TGTGCCAGCAGCCCAACTAGCGGGACAGGGCGAGCCAAACTGTTTTTT CASSPTSGTGRAKLFF
TRBJ1-1 NA TRBV10-3 NA TGTGCCATCAGTGACGTGGCAGCGAACACTGAAGCTTTCTTT CAISDVAANTEAFF
TRBJ2-7 TRBD1 TRBV10-3 many TGTGCCATCAGTGGACAGGGGGGATTTAACGAGCAGTACTTC CAISGQGGFNEQYF
TRBJ2-7 TRBD1 TRBV20-1 many TGCAGTGCCAGGGGGGCAAGGGGGACAGGGCGAGGGGAGCAGTACTTC CSARGARGTGRGEQYF
TRBJ2-7 TRBD2 TRBV19 NA TGTGCCAGTAGGACTAGCGGGGCGTCCTACGAGCAGTACTTC CASRTSGASYEQYF
TRBJ1-1 NA TRBV3-1 NA TGTGCCAGCAGATCGTCGGGGAGGGACGGGAGTCGGGCTGAAGCTTTCTTT CASRSSGRDGSRAEAFF
TRBJ1-3 NA TRBV30 NA TGTGCCTGGAGTGGTAATGGAAACACCATATATTTT CAWSGNGNTIYF
TRBJ1-2 NA TRBV5-8 few TGTGCCAGCAGCCGTCGGGGGTCGAAGCACACCTTC CASSRRGSKHTF
TRBJ2-7 TRBD1 TRBV13 few TGTGCCAGCAGCTCCTACGGGACAGGCTCCTACGAGCAGTACTTC CASSSYGTGSYEQYF
TRBJ2-1 TRBD2 TRBV24-1 NA TGTGCCACCAAGACTAGCGGGGAAGAGAGTGAGCAGTTCTTC CATKTSGEESEQFF
TRBJ1-1 NA TRBV12-5 NA TGTGCTAGTGGTTCGGAGGGCCCCCTGGTCGCGACAGCCTACACTGAAGCTTTCTTT CASGSEGPLVATAYTEAFF